This TCR beta chain was recovered during a study of shared clonotypes between healthy human individuals. Overall study context: There were three CD4 naive, three CD4 memory, two CD8 naive and one CD8 memory plates per donor. The study, taken as a whole, reports: Generally, estimated richness proved larger in naive subsets than it did in memory subsets.

The germline gives CDR1 SQVTM, CDR2 ANQGSEA. The CDR3 has 14 amino acids. The V segment lost 6 bases and the J segment 4 bases; nucleotides outside the gene matches: 6. Donors comprised healthy HIV-negative adults lacking recent acute infections or vaccinations. With regard to this clone: Its antigen is undetermined.

Repertoires were generated with immunoSEQ multiplex PCR, while TCRdb's copy carries only in-frame clones and drops some. The sample comprises under 1,900,000 clones, approximately 98.5% of which are singletons, and around 0.33% rests with the top ten. The sample taken for sequencing was naive CD4+ T cells sorted from blood. As to subset: CD45RA+ positively selected. The TCR sequence derives from a man between 25 and 39 years old in good health. The chain is built from TRBV29-1 and TRBJ1-5, with 10 positions matching TRBD1. CDR3 protein: CSVAPGQGNQPQHF. As DNA, the CDR3 is TGCAGCGTGGCCCCGGGACAGGGGAATCAGCCCCAGCATTTT.